This TCR beta chain stems from a study of blood T cell repertoires in COVID-19. This CDR3 spans 18 amino acids. The V segment lost 0 bases and the J segment 4 bases; nucleotides outside the gene matches: 10. Germline loops: CDR1 SGDLS, CDR2 YYNGEE. Clones were read by immunoSEQ multiplex PCR, and TCRdb kept only the in-frame ones, dropping some. The sample holds approximately 230,000 clones, approximately 84% seen once. This clone was observed at least ten times. Sequencing was carried out using PBMCs or T cells enriched from blood (not recorded which). The sequence came from a man between 35 and 55 years old who had recovered from COVID-19. V gene TRBV9 combines with J gene TRBJ1-3, with 10 bases that match TRBD1. This CDR3 reads CASSVDVLGQGYGNTIYF. CDR3 DNA: TGTGCCAGCAGCGTAGATGTTTTGGGACAGGGGTACGGAAACACCATATATTTT.